Presented here are 26 T cell receptor beta chains from one specimen sequenced in a study of spatial heterogeneity in lung cancer. Sample time point: sample taken at primary tumor resection. Unsorted whole RNA from tumor, nontumor lung or frozen PBMC underwent sequencing. A single record per CDR3 protein comes from TCRdb applying MiXCR to the 5' RACE reads. The profile shows about 82,000 distinct CDR3 sequences, over 9.5% of them singletons. The sample here was PBMCs, taken at surgery. The origin of the receptors is a male donor with early-stage non-small cell lung cancer.

The J gene is TRBJ2-1, the V gene TRBV27; TRBD2 is a possible D gene (6 bases). Germline assignment: CDR1 MNHEY and CDR2 SMNVEV (reference sequence). The V and J ends lost 7 bases and 6 bases respectively, with 13 bases between them. The CDR3 spans 13 residues. The CDR3 is CASTAGITNEQFF. The CDR3 DNA reads as TGTGCCAGCACCGCGGGGATAACCAATGAGCAGTTCTTC.

V is TRBV12-3 or TRBV12-4 and J is TRBJ2-5; 7 bases are shared with TRBD1. The CDR3 consists of 12 residues. J gave up 6 bases and V 4 bases, and 2 bases lay outside the gene matches. DNA of the CDR3: TGTGCCAGCAGTTGGGACAGACAGACCCAGTACTTC. It translates to CASSWDRQTQYF.

This sequence joins TRBV20-1 and TRBJ2-3; 10 nucleotides match TRBD2. Germline loops: CDR1 DFQATT, CDR2 SNEGSKA (reference sequence). This CDR3 region has 16 residues. The junction had 8 bases not matched to a gene; V was cut back by 5 bases and J by 0 bases. CDR3 coding DNA: TGCAGTGCTCAGAGCGGGGGGGCCCGGAGCACAGATACGCAGTATTTT. It specifies CSAQSGGARSTDTQYF.

This clonotype has just a few counts. The rearrangement links TRBV12-5 to TRBJ1-1, with D possibly being TRBD1 (6 bases). Germline V gene lookup returns CDR1 LGHNT and CDR2 FRNRAP. The CDR3 spans 13 residues. V lost 5 bases, J lost 2 bases, and 9 bases lay in between. The CDR3 DNA is TGTGCTAGTGGTACACAGGGAAACACTGAAGCTTTCTTT. It yields the protein CASGTQGNTEAFF.

The genes are TRBV20-1 and TRBJ2-1; D not certain. In germline, CDR1 is DFQATT, CDR2 SNEGSKA (reference sequence). Between the trimmed V and J ends, which lost 0 bases and 7 bases, there was a span of 13 bases. The CDR3 length is 14 residues. CDR3 DNA: TGCAGTGCTAGAGAGGGATGGAGAAGGAATGAGCAGTTCTTC. It encodes CSAREGWRRNEQFF.

The sample holds a few counts of this clonotype. The CDR3 reads CASSFGPGSNQPQHF. For the CDR3, the DNA is TGTGCCAGCAGTTTCGGTCCTGGGAGCAATCAGCCCCAGCATTTT. V is TRBV12-3 or TRBV12-4 and J is TRBJ1-5; D remains ambiguous. The ends were cut back, 3 bases at V and 1 base at J, with 10 bases in the middle. The CDR3 length is 15 residues.

This clonotype was counted only a few times. The chain is built from TRBV5-1 and TRBJ1-6; D is unclear. Looked up from germline, CDR1 is SGHRS and CDR2 is YFSETQ. There are 18 residues in the CDR3. V lost 1 base and J lost 0, with 14 bases in between. The CDR3 region is CASSLLSGGNSYNSPLHF. The CDR3 nucleotides read TGCGCCAGCAGCTTGCTCAGCGGAGGGAACTCCTATAATTCACCCCTCCACTTT.

Concerning this clonotype: This may be a read error: a much more frequent sequence differs by one nucleotide. V usage is TRBV7-2 and J usage is TRBJ2-2, with 7 bases aligning to TRBD2. The germline V gene has CDR1 SGHTA and CDR2 FQGNSA. This CDR3 has 14 amino acids. Here the CDR3 DNA reads TGTGCCAGCAGCTTAGACCCCAAGGGCGGGGGGCTGTTTTTT. Translated, it gives CASSLDPKGGGLFF.

V is TRBV2 and J is TRBJ1-1; D perhaps matches TRBD1 (6 bases). The V end was cut by 8 bases, the J end by 7 bases, with 20 bases between. The CDR3 consists of 14 residues. Germline CDR1 SNHLY, CDR2 FYNNEI. CDR3: CASLRGGSPIEAFF. DNA of the CDR3: TGTGCCAGCCTAAGGGGGGGCTCACCCATTGAAGCTTTCTTT.

The V gene is TRBV29-1, the J gene TRBJ2-6, with D hard to call. Germline V gene sequence: CDR1 SQVTM, CDR2 ANQGSEA. The CDR3 length is 13 residues. The germline V and J ends were trimmed by 5 bases and 0 bases, with 5 bases remaining between them. CDR3 sequence (DNA): TGCAGCGTTAGGAGCTCTGGGGCCAACGTCCTGACTTTC. It yields the protein CSVRSSGANVLTF. Combining the CDR3 with reference TRBV29-1 and TRBJ2-6 gives the whole variable domain SAVISQKPSRDICQRGTSLTIQCQVDSQVTMMFWYRQQPGQSLTLIATANQGSEATYESGFVIDKFPISRPNLTFSTLTVSNMSPEDSSIYLCSVRSSGANVLTFGAGSRLTVL.

The V and J genes are TRBV29-1 and TRBJ2-3; 11 bases line up with TRBD2. Unmatched junction bases numbered 1, after V lost 4 bases and J lost 1 base. This CDR3 spans 14 amino acids. Per the germline V gene, CDR1 is SQVTM and CDR2 is ANQGSEA. The CDR3: CSVGGLAGTDTQYF. The CDR3 nucleotides read TGCAGCGTTGGGGGACTAGCGGGCACAGATACGCAGTATTTT.

V is TRBV5-6 and J is TRBJ1-1, with D perhaps matching TRBD1 (5 bases). Germline V gives CDR1 SGHDT, CDR2 YYEEEE. Trimming took off 4 bases at V and 1 base at J, with 11 bases between the two ends. There are 14 residues in the CDR3. This CDR3 reads CASSLQAANTEAFF. The DNA for the CDR3 is TGTGCCAGCAGCCTACAGGCCGCGAACACTGAAGCTTTCTTT. Combining the CDR3 with reference TRBV5-6 and TRBJ1-1 gives the whole variable domain DAGVTQSPTHLIKTRGQQVTLRCSPKSGHDTVSWYQQALGQGPQFIFQYYEEEERQRGNFPDRFSGHQFPNYSSELNVNALLLGDSALYLCASSLQAANTEAFFGQGTRLTVV.

V and J are TRBV19 and TRBJ2-1; D call uncertain. V gave up 7 bases and J gave up 0 bases, with 7 bases separating them. There are 13 residues in the CDR3. The germline V gene has CDR1 LNHDA and CDR2 SQIVND (reference sequence). The CDR3 DNA reads as TGTGCCAGTAAAAGGAGCTCCTACAATGAGCAGTTCTTC. This gives the protein CASKRSSYNEQFF.

The chain combines TRBV6-1 with TRBJ2-7; D is tentatively TRBD1 or TRBD2 (7 bases each). The germline CDR1 and CDR2 sequences are MNHNS and SASEGT. V was pared by 7 bases and J by 6 bases, with 25 bases between. The CDR3 is 16 residues long. CDR3: CASTQGGRGSRAEQYF. The CDR3 DNA sequence: TGTGCCAGCACCCAGGGGGGTCGCGGGAGCCGCGCCGAGCAGTACTTC.

In this sample, this clonotype turned up many times. V usage is TRBV29-1 and J usage is TRBJ2-2; D gene uncertain. The CDR3 has 13 residues. Germline V gives CDR1 SQVTM, CDR2 ANQGSEA. Trimming cost V 4 bases and J 4 bases, with 10 bases left between them. CDR3 amino acids: CSVGLQSTGELFF. CDR3 DNA sequence: TGCAGCGTTGGTCTACAGTCCACCGGGGAGCTGTTTTTT.

This clonotype was observed a handful of times. V usage is TRBV7-9 and J usage is TRBJ2-5; 12 bases line up with TRBD1. J gave up 5 bases and V 5 bases, and 6 bases lay outside the gene matches. The CDR3 is 15 amino acids. Germline values: CDR1 SEHNR, CDR2 FQNEAQ (reference sequence). Here the CDR3 DNA reads TGTGCCAGCAGCGGTGGGACAGGGGGCAGGGAGACCCAGTACTTC. Its protein product is CASSGGTGGRETQYF.

This clonotype was detected many times. The rearrangement links TRBV29-1 to TRBJ2-3; 11 positions match TRBD2. The V and J ends lost 5 bases and 2 bases, in that order; junction bases with no gene match: 9. The germline CDR1 and CDR2 sequences are SQVTM and ANQGSEA. This CDR3 region has 16 residues. The CDR3 here is CSVSRTSGLYTDTQYF. Here the CDR3 DNA reads TGCAGCGTTTCAAGGACTAGCGGGCTATACACAGATACGCAGTATTTT.

The V gene is TRBV20-1, the J gene TRBJ2-3; D is possibly TRBD2 (7 bases). This CDR3 contains 16 residues. The ends were cut back, 0 bases at V and 2 bases at J, with 15 bases in the middle. Germline CDR1 DFQATT, CDR2 SNEGSKA (reference sequence). In DNA form, the CDR3 reads TGCAGTGCTAGAGATCCGGGGGGCTCTGTCACAGATACGCAGTATTTT. Its translation is CSARDPGGSVTDTQYF.

The rearrangement links TRBV20-1 to TRBJ2-7; 8 bases fit TRBD2. After removal of 5 bases from V and 3 bases from J, the junction contained 12 bases not matched to a gene. The CDR3 is made up of 15 amino acids. The germline CDR1 and CDR2 sequences are DFQATT and SNEGSKA (reference sequence). The CDR3 DNA reads as TGCAGTGCTCACCTAGAACGGGGGGGAAGCTACGAGCAGTACTTC. Residues: CSAHLERGGSYEQYF.

This clonotype came up a few times. The gene calls are TRBV10-1 and TRBJ2-2; a weak D match, TRBD1 (5 bases). The length of the CDR3 is 15 residues. V lost 1 base to trimming and J lost 4 bases, with 10 bases between them. Germline loops: CDR1 WNHNN, CDR2 SYGVQD (reference sequence). The CDR3 is CASSEWTPLTGELFF. The DNA for the CDR3 is TGCGCCAGCAGTGAGTGGACACCCCTCACCGGGGAGCTGTTTTTT.

This clonotype was recorded a few times. The chain couples TRBV20-1 to TRBJ2-7; 9 nucleotides agree with TRBD2. Unmatched junction bases numbered 2, after V lost 1 base and J lost 1 base. Germline lookup yields CDR1 DFQATT and CDR2 SNEGSKA (reference sequence). The CDR3 is 14 amino acids. CDR3 sequence reads: CSARALAGSYEQYF. CDR3 in DNA: TGCAGTGCTAGAGCTCTAGCGGGATCCTACGAGCAGTACTTC.

To note about this clonotype: This sequence may be a read error, since a much larger clone differs from it by one base. The chain has TRBV12-3 or TRBV12-4 and TRBJ1-5; D gene unclear. The CDR3 length is 12 residues. V was cut by 5 bases and J by 7 bases, with 9 bases left in between. CDR3 sequence reads: CASSLGKQPQHF. CDR3 DNA sequence: TGTGCCAGCAGTCTGGGGAAACAGCCCCAGCATTTT.

The rearrangement joins TRBV6-2 or TRBV6-3 to TRBJ2-7; possible D gene TRBD2, 5 bases. This CDR3 comprises 13 residues. The germline gives CDR1 MNHEY, CDR2 SVGEGT. The V gene lost 7 bases and the J gene lost 3 bases, with 13 bases spanning the gap. The CDR3 bases are TGTGCCAGCAATCCGCAACTAGACTACGAGCAGTACTTC. As protein: CASNPQLDYEQYF.

This clonotype was picked up many times. The chain combines TRBV29-1 with TRBJ1-1; the D is unclear. From germline, CDR1 is SQVTM and CDR2 ANQGSEA. Trimming cost V 6 bases and J 1 base, with 12 bases left between them. The CDR3 has 13 amino acids. CDR3 residues: CSVERSANTEAFF. DNA for the CDR3: TGCAGCGTGGAAAGGTCCGCGAACACTGAAGCTTTCTTT.

The chain carries TRBV29-1 and TRBJ2-1, with TRBD2 matching over 8 bases. V dropped 5 bases and J dropped 8; count of bases not matched to a gene: 8. The germline V gene has CDR1 SQVTM and CDR2 ANQGSEA. The CDR3 has 13 amino acids. The CDR3 coding sequence is TGCAGCGTTCTCAGGCGGGGGGTATATGAGCAGTTCTTC. It is translated as CSVLRRGVYEQFF.

This clonotype was found a few times. This chain links TRBV12-5 with TRBJ1-4; 9 positions match TRBD1. With 6 bases clipped from V and 8 bases from J, the junction kept 7 bases outside the gene matches. CDR1 and CDR2 from the germline V gene are LGHNT and FRNRAP. CDR3 size: 14 residues. This CDR3 is CASGRWTGDEKLFF. As DNA, the CDR3 is TGTGCTAGTGGCCGATGGACAGGGGACGAAAAACTGTTTTTT.